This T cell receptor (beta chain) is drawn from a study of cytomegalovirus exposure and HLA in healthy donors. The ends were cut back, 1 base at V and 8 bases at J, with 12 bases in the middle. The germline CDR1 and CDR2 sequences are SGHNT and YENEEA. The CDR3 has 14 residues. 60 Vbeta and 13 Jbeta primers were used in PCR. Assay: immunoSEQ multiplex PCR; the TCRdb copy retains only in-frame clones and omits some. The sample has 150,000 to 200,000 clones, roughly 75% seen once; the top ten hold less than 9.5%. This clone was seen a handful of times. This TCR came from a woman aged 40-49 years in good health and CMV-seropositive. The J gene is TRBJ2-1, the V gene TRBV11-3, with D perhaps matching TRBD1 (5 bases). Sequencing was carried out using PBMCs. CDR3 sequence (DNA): TGTGCCAGCAGCTTAGGTAGGGGATCCGATGAGCAGTTCTTC. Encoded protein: CASSLGRGSDEQFF.